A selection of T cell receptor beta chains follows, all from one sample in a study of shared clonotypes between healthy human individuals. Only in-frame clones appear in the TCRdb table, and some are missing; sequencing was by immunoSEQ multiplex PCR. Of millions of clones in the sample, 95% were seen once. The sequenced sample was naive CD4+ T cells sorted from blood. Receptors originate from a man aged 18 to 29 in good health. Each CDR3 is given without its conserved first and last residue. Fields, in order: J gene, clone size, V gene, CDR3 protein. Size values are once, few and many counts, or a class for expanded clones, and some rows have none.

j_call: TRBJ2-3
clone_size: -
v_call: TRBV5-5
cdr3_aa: ASSLGDTQY

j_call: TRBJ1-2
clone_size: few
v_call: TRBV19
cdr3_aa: ASSLGQGYGYT

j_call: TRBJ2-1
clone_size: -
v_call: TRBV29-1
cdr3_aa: SVRGTLNEQF

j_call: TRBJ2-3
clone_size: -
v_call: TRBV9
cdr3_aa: ASSGRMSDTQY

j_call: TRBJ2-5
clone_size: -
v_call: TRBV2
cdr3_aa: ASSEAGQETQY

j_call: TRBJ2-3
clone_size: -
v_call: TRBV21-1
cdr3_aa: ASSKASSETAFTDTQY

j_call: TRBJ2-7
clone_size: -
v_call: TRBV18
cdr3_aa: ASSPGVSGYEQY

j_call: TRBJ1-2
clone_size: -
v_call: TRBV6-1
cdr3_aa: ASSEAKGVLYSNYGYT

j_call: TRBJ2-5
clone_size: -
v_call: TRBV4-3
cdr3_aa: ASSQQGLQETQY

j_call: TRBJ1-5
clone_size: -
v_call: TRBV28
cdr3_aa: ASTGTGGDQPQH

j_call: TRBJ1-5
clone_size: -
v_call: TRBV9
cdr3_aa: ASSGGTNSNQPQH

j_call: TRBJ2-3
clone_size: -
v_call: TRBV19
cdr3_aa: ASSREVGRNTQY

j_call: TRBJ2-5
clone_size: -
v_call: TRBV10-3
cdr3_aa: AIGGAHYETQY

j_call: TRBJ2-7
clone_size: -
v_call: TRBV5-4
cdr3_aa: ASSHRDLYEQY

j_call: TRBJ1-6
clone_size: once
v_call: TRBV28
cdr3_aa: ASSLQGLDNSPLH

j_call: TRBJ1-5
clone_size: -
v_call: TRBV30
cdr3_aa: AWSGSNQPQH

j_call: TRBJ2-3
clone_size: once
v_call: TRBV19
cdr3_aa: ASRTSTDTQY

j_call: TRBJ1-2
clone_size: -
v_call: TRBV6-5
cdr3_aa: ASSGSAYGYT

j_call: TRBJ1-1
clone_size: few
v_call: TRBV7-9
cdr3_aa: VGGRANTEAF

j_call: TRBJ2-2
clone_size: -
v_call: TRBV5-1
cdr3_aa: ASSLIQAGELF

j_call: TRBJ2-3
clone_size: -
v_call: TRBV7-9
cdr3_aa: ASSGAALTDTQY

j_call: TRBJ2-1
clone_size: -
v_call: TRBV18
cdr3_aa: ASSPPSDNEQF

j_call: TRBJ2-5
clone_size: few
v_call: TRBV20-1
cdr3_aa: SANREETQY

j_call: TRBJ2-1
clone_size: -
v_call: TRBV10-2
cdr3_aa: ASMAASYNEQF

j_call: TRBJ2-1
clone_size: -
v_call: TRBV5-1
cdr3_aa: ASSSTPMGSSYNEQF

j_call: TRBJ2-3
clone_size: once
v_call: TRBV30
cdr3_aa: AWSVGLAGVVGTDTQY

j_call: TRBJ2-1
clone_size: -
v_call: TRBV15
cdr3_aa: ATSRTSGTYNEQF

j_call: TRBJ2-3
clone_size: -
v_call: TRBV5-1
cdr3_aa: ASSTGEVSDTQY

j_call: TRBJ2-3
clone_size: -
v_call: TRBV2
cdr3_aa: ASSRQGTDTQY

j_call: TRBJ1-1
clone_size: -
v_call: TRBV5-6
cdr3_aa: ASSWQGAGEAF

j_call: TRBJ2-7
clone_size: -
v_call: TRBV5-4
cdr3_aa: ASSLGGRNSYEQY

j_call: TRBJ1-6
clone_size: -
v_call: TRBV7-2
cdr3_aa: ASSLAENSPLH

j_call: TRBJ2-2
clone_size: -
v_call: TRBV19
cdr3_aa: ASSIVHRGVGTGELF

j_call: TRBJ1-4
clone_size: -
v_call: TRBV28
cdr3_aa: ASSASGPEKLF

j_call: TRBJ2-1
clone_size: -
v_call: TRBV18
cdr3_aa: ASSPLRYEQF

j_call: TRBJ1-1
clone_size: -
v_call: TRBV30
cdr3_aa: AWSVTNTEAF

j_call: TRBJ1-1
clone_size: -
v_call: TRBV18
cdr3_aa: ASSLGMNTEAF

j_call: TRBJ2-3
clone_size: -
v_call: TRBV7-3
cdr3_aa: ASSLMGERTDTQY

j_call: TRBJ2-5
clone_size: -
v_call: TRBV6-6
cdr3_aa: ASRPSQETQY

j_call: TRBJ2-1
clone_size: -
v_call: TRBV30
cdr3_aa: AWTVSYNEQF

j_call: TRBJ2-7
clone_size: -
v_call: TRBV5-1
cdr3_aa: ASSPERPPSRQY

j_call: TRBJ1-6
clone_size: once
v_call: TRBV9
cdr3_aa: ASSVDRGQRRNSPLH

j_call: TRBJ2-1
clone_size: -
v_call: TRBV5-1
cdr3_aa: ASSLERGYEQF